A selection of T cell receptor beta chains follows, all from one sample in a study of shared clonotypes between healthy human individuals. The method was immunoSEQ multiplex PCR; TCRdb's version includes in-frame clones alone and lacks a portion of them. The repertoire holds more than 2 million clones, around 93% seen once, with around 1.7% in the top ten. The source material was naive CD8+ T cells from PBMCs. All receptors derive from a man aged 18 to 29 in good health. Some clones in this sample may be carry-over from other donors' samples. The CDR3 runs from the conserved cysteine through the conserved F or W. The D gene is left open where the match is weak. Some rows mark clone size as missing; the rest say once, few, many or name a class of expanded clone.

>TRBJ1-1|.|TRBV2|.
TGTGCCAGCCTGGGGGAGGGTTGGACTGAAGCTTTCTTT
CASLGEGWTEAFF
>TRBJ2-1|.|TRBV19|.
TGTGCCAGTAGTGTTGGAACCGACAATGAGCAGTTCTTC
CASSVGTDNEQFF
>TRBJ2-1|.|TRBV7-9|.
TGTGCCAGCAGCCCCCTAGAGGATGAGCAGTTCTTC
CASSPLEDEQFF
>TRBJ2-5|TRBD2|TRBV19|.
TGTGCCAGTAGTATTGCTGCGGGAGGGATGGAGACCCAGTACTTC
CASSIAAGGMETQYF
>TRBJ2-7|.|TRBV25-1|.
TGTGCCAGCAGTGCCCACTACGAGCAGTACTTC
CASSAHYEQYF
>TRBJ2-7|.|TRBV28|.
TGTGCCAGCAGTTTTCGGGAGACAGACCTGCAGTACTTC
CASSFRETDLQYF
>TRBJ2-7|.|TRBV28|.
TGTGCCAGCAGAAAGTGGTCATCAGGAAATTACGAGCAGTACTTC
CASRKWSSGNYEQYF
>TRBJ2-7|TRBD2|TRBV9|.
TGTGCCAGCAGCGTTGGGGGAGGGTCGGAGCAGTACTTC
CASSVGGGSEQYF
>TRBJ1-5|.|TRBV7-2|.
TGTGCCAGCGTCGACCACCCGAGGGGTTACAATCAGCCCCAGCATTTT
CASVDHPRGYNQPQHF
>TRBJ2-3|.|TRBV28|.
TGTGCCAGCAAACACGTACCACCCCGGGACGGCACAGATACGCAGTATTTT
CASKHVPPRDGTDTQYF
>TRBJ2-7|TRBD1|TRBV19|.
TGTGCCAGTAGTACCCCAGACAGGGGCGAGCAGTACTTC
CASSTPDRGEQYF
>TRBJ2-5|.|TRBV6-5|.
TGTGCCAGCAGTTCCCGGGGCTTTCAAGAGACCCAGTACTTC
CASSSRGFQETQYF
>TRBJ2-7|TRBD1|TRBV7-9|.
TGTGCCAGCAGCCCCGACAGGGGGCTAGACGAGCAGTACTTC
CASSPDRGLDEQYF
>TRBJ2-3|.|TRBV2|.
TGTGCCAGCAGTGTCCTACTAGACACAGATACGCAGTATTTT
CASSVLLDTDTQYF
>TRBJ2-7|.|TRBV19|.
TGTGCCAGTAGTCCCGGGGGATACGAGCAGTACTTC
CASSPGGYEQYF
>TRBJ2-7|TRBD2|TRBV29-1|.
TGCAGCGTTCTTGGGACGGGAGGGACCTACGAGCAGTACTTC
CSVLGTGGTYEQYF
>TRBJ1-3|.|TRBV28|.
TGTGCCAGCAGTTTATTGGGCCCGGACGTCTCTGGAAACACCATATATTTT
CASSLLGPDVSGNTIYF
>TRBJ2-1|TRBD1|TRBV29-1|.
TGCAGCGCTCCCCGGACAGGGTTCGGGAATGAGCAGTTCTTC
CSAPRTGFGNEQFF
>TRBJ2-1|.|TRBV28|.
TGTGCCAGCAGCCACCCGGTAGAGGGTTGGTCCTACAATGAGCAGTTCTTC
CASSHPVEGWSYNEQFF
>TRBJ2-7|.|TRBV2|.
TGTGCCAGCAGCCCTGGCGGCTCCTACGAGCAGTACTTC
CASSPGGSYEQYF
>TRBJ2-7|TRBD1|TRBV27|.
TGTGCCAGCAGTTTATCCGCGCGAGGGACAGGGCCAACCTACGAGCAGTACTTC
CASSLSARGTGPTYEQYF
>TRBJ1-3|.|TRBV28|.
TGTGCCAGCAGTTTATTGACCCCCCGGACGGTCTCTGGAAACACCATATATTTT
CASSLLTPRTVSGNTIYF
>TRBJ2-7|TRBD2|TRBV10-2|.
TGCGCCAGCAGTGAGTGGGTAGCGGGAGGCCCGAACTTC
CASSEWVAGGPNF
>TRBJ1-1|.|TRBV28|.
TGTGCCAGCAGTTTAAACAGGGATTGGAGCACTGAAGCTTTCTTT
CASSLNRDWSTEAFF
>TRBJ2-5|.|TRBV19|.
TGTGCCAGTAGAAAACGAGGGAAAGAGACCCAGTACTTC
CASRKRGKETQYF
>TRBJ2-7|.|TRBV10-2|.
TGCGCCAGCAGTGACCCTTACGAGCAGTACTTC
CASSDPYEQYF
>TRBJ1-1|.|TRBV2|.
TGTGCCAGCAGTGGGGGTACTGAAGCTTTCTTT
CASSGGTEAFF
>TRBJ1-1|.|TRBV25-1|.
TGTGCCAGCAGTGATGGGTACATCTTGAACACTGAAGCTTTCTTT
CASSDGYILNTEAFF
>TRBJ1-2|.|TRBV6-1|.
TGTGCCAGCAGTGAACTCGCAGGGTGGAGTAACTATGGCTACACCTTC
CASSELAGWSNYGYTF
>TRBJ1-2|TRBD1|TRBV5-4|.
TGTGCCAGCAGCTTGGACCCGCCAGGGGGCGTCAGATATGGCTACACCTTC
CASSLDPPGGVRYGYTF
>TRBJ2-1|.|TRBV11-1|once
TGTGCCAGCAGCTTATCCCCTAGGATTTACTACAATGAGCAGTTCTTC
CASSLSPRIYYNEQFF
>TRBJ1-1|.|TRBV19|.
TGTGCCAGTAGTATTGGGGGCCCCCCTGAAGCTTTCTTT
CASSIGGPPEAFF
>TRBJ2-1|TRBD2|TRBV4-3|.
TGCGCCAGCAGCCAAGAGACTAGCGGGACTGCCAGCTCCTACAATGAGCAGTTCTTC
CASSQETSGTASSYNEQFF
>TRBJ1-4|.|TRBV4-1|.
TGCGCCAGCACCTTGGGGCCGGGTAAGGTGCAACTGTTTTTT
CASTLGPGKVQLFF
>TRBJ2-7|.|TRBV2|.
TGTGCCAGCAGTGAACCCAGACAGGTGGCGTACGAGCAGTACTTC
CASSEPRQVAYEQYF
>TRBJ1-1|.|TRBV27|.
TGTGCCAGCAGTCAAGGGCTTTCGAACACTGAAGCTTTCTTT
CASSQGLSNTEAFF
>TRBJ2-3|TRBD1|TRBV27|.
TGTGCCAGCAGTCTGGGACAGTCCACAGATACGCAGTATTTT
CASSLGQSTDTQYF
>TRBJ2-4|.|TRBV7-9|once
TGTGCCAGCAGCCTCGAGGGCCATGGGGCCAAAAACATTCAGTACTTC
CASSLEGHGAKNIQYF
>TRBJ2-7|TRBD1|TRBV7-9|once
TGTGCCAGCAGCTTATACCCGGGACAGGGTACCCACGAGCAGTACTTC
CASSLYPGQGTHEQYF
>TRBJ2-5|TRBD1|TRBV4-3|.
TGCGCCAGCAGCCAAGGACAGGGGGCAGGAGAGACCCAGTACTTC
CASSQGQGAGETQYF
>TRBJ2-7|TRBD2|TRBV2|.
TGTGCCAGCCAAAGGGGAAGGGAGGGCCGGAACGAGCAGTACTTC
CASQRGREGRNEQYF
>TRBJ2-1|TRBD2|TRBV4-1|.
TGCGCCAGCAGCCCCAAGACACGGGAGGGGTACAATGAGCAGTTCTTC
CASSPKTREGYNEQFF
>TRBJ2-1|TRBD2|TRBV19|.
TGTGCCAGTAGTATAGATCAGTGGGGCGGGAGCTCGCAGTTCTTC
CASSIDQWGGSSQFF
>TRBJ1-5|.|TRBV27|.
TGTGCCAGCAGTCCGAGGGTTAATAGCAATCAGCCCCAGCATTTT
CASSPRVNSNQPQHF
>TRBJ1-5|.|TRBV28|few
TGTGCCAGCAGTTCCCACCCGACAGTCCTTACTAATCAGCCCCAGCATTTT
CASSSHPTVLTNQPQHF
>TRBJ1-1|.|TRBV9|.
TGTGCCAGCAGCGCTCGACAGATGTACACTGAAGCTTTCTTT
CASSARQMYTEAFF
>TRBJ1-1|.|TRBV6-1|.
TGTGCCAGCGGCCCACCAGGTGACACTGAAGCTTTCTTT
CASGPPGDTEAFF
>TRBJ2-1|TRBD2|TRBV5-4|once
TGTGCCAGCAGCTTAGCGGGAGTTGAGCAGTTCTTC
CASSLAGVEQFF
>TRBJ1-5|.|TRBV7-9|.
TGTGCCAGCAGCCCCGGGTGGGGGGGCAATCAGCCCCAGCATTTT
CASSPGWGGNQPQHF
>TRBJ2-1|TRBD2|TRBV27|.
TGTGCCAGCAGTTCGGGACTAGCGGGAGGTCTGGAAAAAGTTGGCGCGTTCTTC
CASSSGLAGGLEKVGAFF
>TRBJ1-5|TRBD1|TRBV2|few
TGTGCCAGCAGTGAATGGGACAGGCTGAATCAGCCCCAGCATTTT
CASSEWDRLNQPQHF
>TRBJ2-7|.|TRBV6-5|.
TGTGCCAGCAGTTCCCCTCTGGAGCAGTACTTC
CASSSPLEQYF
>TRBJ2-3|TRBD2|TRBV9|.
TGTGCCAGCAGCCTACACTCTGAGCGGGAGAGAGATACGCAGTATTTT
CASSLHSERERDTQYF